The 2 T cell receptor beta chains reported below all come from one sample, sequenced in a study of control samples from healthy donors and cancer patients. Sequenced by immunoSEQ multiplex PCR; TCRdb stores in-frame clones only, minus some. The repertoire has around 180,000 clones, around 88% of them found once; the top ten carry under 5%. The sequencing input was blood. These receptors were collected from a woman aged 30 to 39 in good health.

V and J are TRBV18 and TRBJ1-2, with D hard to call. Germline CDR1 and CDR2: KGHSH and LQKENI. The CDR3 extends over 12 amino acids. V was clipped by 3 bases and J by 4 bases, with 6 bases between them. CDR3 region: CASSPEPYGYTF. The CDR3 bases are TGTGCCAGCTCACCCGAACCCTATGGCTACACCTTC.

V and J are TRBV10-2 and TRBJ1-6; D gene unclear. The germline gives CDR1 WSHSY, CDR2 SAAADI. V was clipped by 4 bases and J by 10 bases, with 14 bases between them. This CDR3 spans 14 amino acids. The chain's CDR3 is CASSGSNAGSPLHF. Here the CDR3 DNA reads TGCGCCAGCAGTGGATCCAATGCGGGATCACCCCTCCACTTT.